Below, 2 T cell receptor beta chains from the same sample are listed, as sequenced in a study of long-term antiretroviral therapy in people with HIV. Sequencing relied on immunoSEQ assay v3.0, run at survey level. Sequenced by immunoSEQ multiplex PCR; TCRdb stores in-frame clones only, minus some. The data contain roughly 20,000 clones, about nine tenths of them singletons. The input for sequencing was unsorted PBMCs, taken 1.8 years before starting antiretroviral therapy. These TCRs come from a woman aged 30 to 39 with HIV.

The V gene is TRBV6-6, the J gene TRBJ2-5, with D possibly matching TRBD1 (7 bases). From germline, CDR1 is MNHNY and CDR2 SVGAGI (reference sequence). CDR3 length equals 15 residues. V lost 6 bases, J lost 6 bases, and 20 bases lay in between. Here the CDR3 DNA reads TGTGCCAGCAGCCAGACTTCAGGGGGAGGCAAGACCCAGTACTTC. Translating gives CASSQTSGGGKTQYF.

V is TRBV11-2 and J is TRBJ1-2; D possibly corresponds to TRBD1 (6 bases). V shed 4 bases and J shed 4 bases, with 22 bases lying between them. The length of the CDR3 is 17 residues. Germline V gene data show CDR1 as SGHAT and CDR2 as FQNNGV. CDR3 coding DNA: TGTGCCAGCAGCTACCGGTTACGGAGGGCAGGGGTCTATGGCTACACCTTC. Translation: CASSYRLRRAGVYGYTF.